These T cell receptor beta chains were read from a single sample in a study of T cell repertoires in ileal Crohn's disease. Repertoires were generated with immunoSEQ multiplex PCR, while TCRdb's copy carries only in-frame clones and drops some. Of some 15,000 clones in the sample, 65% to 80% were seen once. Sequencing was carried out using ileal tissue. The receptors derive from an adult with Crohn's disease. CDR3s include the opening cysteine and the closing phenylalanine or tryptophan. Fields, in order: CDR3 protein, clone size, V gene, J gene. Size is omitted from some rows. Given values are once, few, many or a class for expanded clones.

CASSPIGNEQFF,NA,TRBV11-1,TRBJ2-1
CSAPSAGNTEAFF,NA,TRBV29-1,TRBJ1-1
CASRTVNTEAFF,NA,TRBV10-3,TRBJ1-1
CASSLQGAGEKLFF,NA,TRBV11-1,TRBJ1-4
CASSLLEGGGIQYF,NA,TRBV7-2,TRBJ2-4
CASSEDRNTEAFF,few,TRBV10-2,TRBJ1-1
CASSGGSTDTQYF,NA,TRBV2,TRBJ2-3
CASSYAAPTNEKLFF,NA,TRBV6-9,TRBJ1-4
CASSADRYEQYF,few,TRBV18,TRBJ2-7
CSVRSLSGNTIYF,NA,TRBV29-1,TRBJ1-3
CASSPRTGGIYEQYF,NA,TRBV7-6,TRBJ2-7
CASRSRTSGSYEQYF,NA,TRBV9,TRBJ2-7
CASSVAGQSHNEQFF,NA,TRBV9,TRBJ2-1
CASSLISPGQGKEKLFF,NA,TRBV28,TRBJ1-4
CASSYSSGGPGDTQYF,NA,TRBV6-5,TRBJ2-3
CAWGASSDTQYF,few,TRBV30,TRBJ2-3
CASSPRGGSEAFF,NA,TRBV4-1,TRBJ1-1
CASSLAGVGLRKETQYF,NA,TRBV5-6,TRBJ2-5
CASTNRGDSNQPQHF,NA,TRBV6-6,TRBJ1-5
CASSLALQGRETQYF,NA,TRBV7-9,TRBJ2-5
CASSSQGATGELFF,NA,TRBV7-2,TRBJ2-2
CSVGTSGSSYEQYF,NA,TRBV29-1,TRBJ2-7
CASSPMPHNEQFF,few,TRBV14,TRBJ2-1
CASSLSYPGLAASYEQYF,NA,TRBV27,TRBJ2-7
CASRGYYNEQFF,NA,TRBV6-1,TRBJ2-1